These T cell receptor beta chains were read from a single sample in a study of metastatic and nonmetastatic thyroid tumors. MiXCR was used by TCRdb to re-call the PCR reads. The table lists roughly 38,000 clones, 9% to 14% of them singletons. The specimen sequenced was blood. These receptors originate from a male donor with papillary thyroid cancer or a benign thyroid nodule (not recorded which). Some clones in this sample may be carry-over from other donors' samples. Both conserved end residues are part of each CDR3. The D gene is left open where the match is weak. Expanded clones are given a class, and other clones once, few, many or no size at all.

j_gene,abundance,d_gene,v_gene,CDR3aa,CDR3nt
TRBJ2-7,few,TRBD1,TRBV18,CASSPQGAITYEQYF,TGTGCCAGCTCACCCCAGGGGGCGATTACCTACGAGCAGTACTTC
TRBJ2-7,many,-,TRBV29-1,CSVSGHLTSYEQYF,TGCAGCGTCTCCGGACACCTTACTTCCTACGAGCAGTACTTC
TRBJ2-3,many,-,TRBV20-1,CSARDSRGASTTDTQYF,TGCAGTGCTAGAGATAGCCGGGGAGCTTCGACTACAGATACGCAGTATTTT
TRBJ2-7,-,TRBD1,TRBV4-3,CASSQDTSRGQVTQGQHF,TGCGCCAGCAGCCAAGATACGTCCAGGGGACAGGTGACTCAAGGGCAGCACTTC
TRBJ2-7,-,TRBD2,TRBV30,CAWSAGTSGTVAYEQYF,TGTGCCTGGAGTGCCGGGACTAGCGGGACGGTGGCGTACGAGCAGTACTTC
TRBJ1-1,many,TRBD1,TRBV6-1,CASRGGRGGFEDTEAFF,TGTGCCAGCAGAGGGGGCAGGGGCGGGTTTGAGGACACTGAAGCTTTCTTT
TRBJ1-1,medium-sized,-,TRBV6-2/TRBV6-3,CASSYPAAEAFF,TGTGCCAGCAGTTACCCCGCGGCCGAAGCTTTCTTT
TRBJ2-2,-,-,TRBV27,CASSFGSTGELFF,TGTGCCAGCAGTTTCGGGAGCACTGGTGAGCTGTTTTTT
TRBJ1-3,many,TRBD1,TRBV5-1,CASSPGTAGNTIYF,TGCGCCAGCAGCCCTGGGACAGCTGGAAACACCATATATTTT
TRBJ2-4,once,TRBD1,TRBV18,CASSEGQGDGNIQYF,TGTGCCAGCTCTGAAGGACAGGGGGACGGAAACATTCAGTACTTC
TRBJ2-7,-,-,TRBV7-2,CASSLRAGRHYEQYF,TGTGCCAGCAGTCTGCGGGCGGGAAGGCACTACGAGCAGTACTTC
TRBJ1-1,many,-,TRBV6-4,CASSRTANTEAFF,TGTGCCAGCAGTAGGACAGCGAACACTGAAGCTTTCTTT
TRBJ2-7,few,-,TRBV3-1,CASSQDYLDRYEQYF,TGTGCCAGCAGCCAAGATTACCTGGATCGCTACGAGCAGTACTTC
TRBJ2-2,many,TRBD2,TRBV28,CASSSSPRLAGEVSGELFF,TGTGCCAGCAGTTCCTCTCCCCGACTAGCGGGAGAGGTATCCGGGGAGCTGTTTTTT
TRBJ2-3,few,-,TRBV6-1,CASSEADVSPADTQYF,TGTGCCAGCAGTGAAGCGGACGTGAGCCCGGCAGATACGCAGTATTTT
TRBJ2-4,-,TRBD1,TRBV18,CASSATGESKNIQYF,TGTGCCAGCTCAGCAACAGGGGAGTCCAAAAACATTCAGTACTTC
TRBJ2-1,many,-,TRBV9,CASSVVGISSYNEQFF,TGTGCCAGCAGCGTAGTCGGCATAAGCTCCTACAATGAGCAGTTCTTC
TRBJ2-7,many,-,TRBV4-3,CASSHHQRQGSYEQYF,TGCGCCAGCAGCCATCACCAACGTCAGGGCTCCTACGAGCAGTACTTC
TRBJ2-2,few,-,TRBV28,CASSPQGRVRSGELFF,TGTGCCAGCAGCCCTCAAGGAAGGGTACGGTCCGGGGAGCTGTTTTTT
TRBJ2-5,many,-,TRBV7-6,CASRLGETQYF,TGTGCCAGCAGGCTCGGAGAGACCCAGTACTTC
TRBJ2-1,-,TRBD2,TRBV9,CASSVLAGGYNEQFF,TGTGCCAGCAGCGTCCTAGCGGGAGGGTACAATGAGCAGTTCTTC
TRBJ1-1,many,-,TRBV20-1,CSARLNTGMGTEAFF,TGCAGTGCTAGGCTCAACACAGGGATGGGCACTGAAGCTTTCTTT
TRBJ2-7,few,TRBD1,TRBV6-1,CASSHRGPAYEQYF,TGTGCCAGCAGCCACAGGGGGCCGGCCTACGAGCAGTACTTC
TRBJ2-5,many,-,TRBV28,CASSKAGTIKETQYF,TGTGCCAGCAGTAAAGCCGGGACCATCAAAGAGACCCAGTACTTC
TRBJ2-7,many,-,TRBV5-1,CASSGQDSGSYEQYF,TGCGCCAGCAGCGGACAAGACTCGGGTTCCTACGAGCAGTACTTC
TRBJ2-1,many,TRBD2,TRBV7-9,CASSTTSGGNEQFF,TGTGCCAGCAGCACGACTAGCGGGGGAAATGAGCAGTTCTTC
TRBJ2-5,many,-,TRBV6-1,CASSGTAQETQYF,TGTGCCAGCAGTGGAACAGCACAAGAGACCCAGTACTTC